These 2 T cell receptor beta chains share one sample of origin, sequenced in a study of cytomegalovirus exposure and HLA in healthy donors. With 60 Vbeta and 13 Jbeta primers, the PCR was carried out. TCRdb keeps only in-frame clones here, not all; method: immunoSEQ multiplex PCR. The table lists some 67,000 clones, roughly 75% of them singletons, with around 7.6% in the top ten. Specimen: PBMCs. Receptor source: a man in his 60s in good health and CMV-seropositive.

The chain uses TRBV7-2 and TRBJ2-5; the match to TRBD1 covers 8 bases. V dropped 7 bases and J dropped 4; count of bases not matched to a gene: 5. Germline values: CDR1 SGHTA, CDR2 FQGNSA. CDR3 length: 13 amino acids. The CDR3: CASTRQGRETQYF. CDR3 in DNA: TGTGCCAGCACACGACAGGGGAGAGAGACCCAGTACTTC. The variable domain in full, with the rest retrieved from reference TRBV7-2 and TRBJ2-5, is GAGVSQSPSNKVTEKGKDVELRCDPISGHTALYWYRQSLGQGLEFLIYFQGNSAPDKSGLPSDRFSAERTGGSVSTLTIQRTQQEDSAVYLCASTRQGRETQYFGPGTRLLVL.

This clone was counted once. The V and J genes are TRBV7-9 and TRBJ1-4, with D perhaps TRBD1 (5 bases). V was shortened by 4 bases and J by 12 bases, with 12 bases between the two germline ends. Germline assignment: CDR1 SEHNR and CDR2 FQNEAQ (reference sequence). The CDR3 is made up of 12 amino acids. The CDR3 sequence: CASSSGRLELFF. For the CDR3, the DNA is TGTGCCAGCAGCTCGGGGCGACTAGAACTGTTTTTT.